This T cell receptor beta chain stems from a study of blood T cell repertoires in COVID-19. Background on the study: Both acute and convalescent COVID-19 samples were obtained from the United States, Italy and Spain. The analysed material was cDNA or gDNA that came from T cells, B-cell-depleted T cells, or PBMCs.

The germline V gene encodes CDR1 LNHDA and CDR2 SQIVND (reference sequence). CDR3 length: 15 amino acids. The ends lost 8 bases at V and 1 base at J; junction bases unmatched: 10. Under the authors' procedure: The assay estimated nucleated cells by amplifying reference gene primers. TCRdb keeps only in-frame clones here, not all; method: immunoSEQ multiplex PCR. The V and J calls and the clone size are those of that table, but D and trimming were determined from the DNA. The table includes 90,000 to 150,000 clones, around 91% detected once. The sample comprised peripheral blood. This TCR came from a man aged 70-80 years with active or convalescent COVID-19. The chain uses TRBV19 and TRBJ1-1; 7 nucleotides agree with TRBD1. For the CDR3, the DNA is TGTGCCAGTCTATCAGGGGGGCTTGGGAACACTGAAGCTTTCTTT. Protein: CASLSGGLGNTEAFF.